The rows below give T cell receptor beta chains drawn from one sample of a study of metastatic and nonmetastatic thyroid tumors. MiXCR reprocessed the PCR reads for TCRdb. The repertoire holds approximately 30,000 clones, roughly 15% seen once, with 3.4% in the top ten. The material sequenced was blood. The receptors were gathered from a female donor with papillary thyroid cancer or a benign thyroid nodule (not recorded which). Some clones in this sample may be carry-over from other donors' samples. Both conserved end residues are part of each CDR3. D genes are given only for firm matches. Clone sizes are given selectively: once, few, many, or a class where the clone is expanded.

CDR3 length: 13; D gene: .; clone size: .; V gene: TRBV5-4; J gene: TRBJ1-1; CDR3 DNA: TGTGCCAGCAGGACATGGGGCGACACTGAAGCTTTCTTT; CDR3 protein: CASRTWGDTEAFF
CDR3 length: 18; D gene: .; clone size: many; V gene: TRBV20-1; J gene: TRBJ2-1; CDR3 DNA: TGCAGTGCTAGTTCCACCCTAAGCCCTAGCCGGAGTTACAATGAGCAGTTCTTC; CDR3 protein: CSASSTLSPSRSYNEQFF
CDR3 length: 15; D gene: TRBD1; clone size: many; V gene: TRBV5-1; J gene: TRBJ1-2; CDR3 DNA: TGCGCCAGCAGCTTTCCGGGACAGGAAGACTATGGCTACACCTTC; CDR3 protein: CASSFPGQEDYGYTF
CDR3 length: 15; D gene: TRBD2; clone size: many; V gene: TRBV20-1; J gene: TRBJ2-1; CDR3 DNA: TGCAGTGCTTCAGCGGGGCCTTGGTCCTACAATGAGCAGTTCTTC; CDR3 protein: CSASAGPWSYNEQFF
CDR3 length: 13; D gene: TRBD1; clone size: many; V gene: TRBV20-1; J gene: TRBJ1-6; CDR3 DNA: TGCAGTGCCCCGGGACAGTATAATTCACCCCTCCACTTT; CDR3 protein: CSAPGQYNSPLHF
CDR3 length: 14; D gene: TRBD1; clone size: many; V gene: TRBV28; J gene: TRBJ1-6; CDR3 DNA: TGTGCCAGCATCCCTGGGACAGGGGGCGGTACCCTCCACTTT; CDR3 protein: CASIPGTGGGTLHF
CDR3 length: 17; D gene: TRBD1; clone size: many; V gene: TRBV11-1; J gene: TRBJ1-1; CDR3 DNA: TGTGCCAGCAGCTTCTCGGTAATGGCAGGGGGGAACACTGAAGCTTTCTTT; CDR3 protein: CASSFSVMAGGNTEAFF
CDR3 length: 14; D gene: TRBD2; clone size: few; V gene: TRBV18; J gene: TRBJ2-7; CDR3 DNA: TGTGCCAGCACGCTAGCGGCACACCGGGGGGAGCAGTACTTC; CDR3 protein: CASTLAAHRGEQYF
CDR3 length: 16; D gene: TRBD2; clone size: many; V gene: TRBV24-1; J gene: TRBJ2-1; CDR3 DNA: TGTGCCACCAGTGATGAGCTCGGGAGGGGTTACAATGAGCAGTTCTTC; CDR3 protein: CATSDELGRGYNEQFF
CDR3 length: 15; D gene: TRBD1; clone size: many; V gene: TRBV7-9; J gene: TRBJ1-2; CDR3 DNA: TGTGCCAGCAGCTTTGGGACAGGAAACACCTATGGCTACACCTTC; CDR3 protein: CASSFGTGNTYGYTF
CDR3 length: 14; D gene: .; clone size: many; V gene: TRBV7-3; J gene: TRBJ2-2; CDR3 DNA: TGTGCCAGCAGCTTACTGGGGAACACCGGGGAGCTGTTTTTT; CDR3 protein: CASSLLGNTGELFF
CDR3 length: 15; D gene: .; clone size: many; V gene: TRBV14; J gene: TRBJ2-1; CDR3 DNA: TGTGCCAGCAGCCAGTACGCCCTGGGTTACAATGAGCAGTTCTTC; CDR3 protein: CASSQYALGYNEQFF
CDR3 length: 13; D gene: .; clone size: many; V gene: TRBV10-3; J gene: TRBJ2-7; CDR3 DNA: TGTGCCATCAGTGATAGAGGGAGTGACGAGCAGTACTTC; CDR3 protein: CAISDRGSDEQYF
CDR3 length: 19; D gene: TRBD1; clone size: many; V gene: TRBV7-4; J gene: TRBJ1-6; CDR3 DNA: TGTGCCAGCAGCTTTATCCTTGTTTGTTGGGCAGGGGGGAATTCACCCCTCCACTTT; CDR3 protein: CASSFILVCWAGGNSPLHF